Below, 25 T cell receptor beta chains from the same sample are listed, as sequenced in a study of Ad26.COV2.S vaccination and SARS-CoV-2 variants. The data were produced by immunoSEQ multiplex PCR, yet TCRdb's version contains in-frame clones alone and is incomplete. The sample lists roughly 500,000 clones, around 85% occurring once. Treatment: around 19 received Ad26.COV2.S at low or high dose, single or two shots; about 5 received placebo; per-sample allocation not given. The samples were gathered on day 63 after the first injection of vaccine or placebo. Sequenced here: peripheral blood, sampled in a trial of Ad26.COV2.S vaccine versus placebo. The source of these receptors is a person between 18 and 60 years old who received the Ad26.COV2.S COVID-19 vaccine or a placebo.

This rearrangement joins TRBV6-2 or TRBV6-3 to TRBJ2-7; weak D call: TRBD2 (6 bases). The germline CDR1 and CDR2 sequences are MNHEY and SVGEGT. The CDR3 length is 12 residues. V lost 6 bases to trimming and J lost 6 bases, with 12 bases between them. CDR3: CASSQRRGEQYF. The CDR3 DNA sequence: TGTGCCAGCAGCCAACGGAGGGGCGAGCAGTACTTC.

The chain is built from TRBV19 and TRBJ2-7; D unresolved. The germline V gene encodes CDR1 LNHDA and CDR2 SQIVND (reference sequence). The V and J ends lost 6 bases and 2 bases respectively, with 23 bases between them. This CDR3 has 17 residues. The CDR3 coding sequence is TGTGCCAGTAGCGCCGCTGTAAGTGGCAAGATCCCCTACGAGCAGTACTTC. Protein sequence: CASSAAVSGKIPYEQYF.

The chain uses TRBV11-3 and TRBJ2-2; the match to TRBD1 covers 8 bases. J lost 6 bases, V lost 4 bases, and 4 bases had no gene match. This CDR3 has 14 amino acids. Looked up from germline, CDR1 is SGHNT and CDR2 is YENEEA. The CDR3 sequence: CASSSDRVAGELFF. In DNA form, the CDR3 reads TGTGCCAGCAGCTCGGACAGGGTCGCCGGGGAGCTGTTTTTT.

The chain carries TRBV7-9 and TRBJ2-1, with 10 positions matching TRBD2. The CDR3 consists of 17 residues. In germline, CDR1 is SEHNR, CDR2 FQNEAQ (reference sequence). With 0 bases clipped from V and 3 bases from J, the junction kept 5 bases outside the gene matches. The DNA for the CDR3 is TGTGCCAGCAGCTTAGCGCTCCAGCGGGAGGGCTACAATGAGCAGTTCTTC. The encoded protein is CASSLALQREGYNEQFF.

The count of this clone is one. J is TRBJ2-1 and V is TRBV5-6; TRBD1 agrees at 12 bases. Germline values: CDR1 SGHDT, CDR2 YYEEEE. The CDR3 length is 17 residues. J was trimmed by 6 bases and V by 3 bases; bases with no gene match: 10. For the CDR3, the DNA is TGTGCCAGCAGCTCCCGATGGGTGGGACAGGGGGCCAATGAGCAGTTCTTC. Translated: CASSSRWVGQGANEQFF.

This chain uses TRBV14 with TRBJ1-2, with D possibly being TRBD1 (6 bases). The CDR3 runs 16 residues. Germline V gene lookup returns CDR1 SGHDN and CDR2 FVKESK. Trimming shortened V by 3 bases and J by 4 bases, and 18 bases separated the two germline ends. CDR3 protein: CASSHSTLPGAYGYTF. CDR3 nucleotide sequence: TGTGCCAGCAGCCACTCTACCTTGCCGGGGGCCTATGGCTACACCTTC.

This clone was counted once. The V and J genes are TRBV9 and TRBJ2-3, with TRBD2 identical over 7 bases. With 2 bases clipped from V and 2 bases from J, the junction kept 5 bases outside the gene matches. CDR1 is SGDLS and CDR2 is YYNGEE in the germline V gene. This CDR3 has 15 amino acids. As DNA, the CDR3 is TGTGCCAGCAGCGTTTCGGAGCGGGACACAGATACGCAGTATTTT. This encodes CASSVSERDTDTQYF.

CDR3 sequence: CASSLLDRGYSNQPQHF. As DNA, the CDR3 is TGTGCCAGCAGCTTGCTTGACCGAGGTTATAGCAATCAGCCCCAGCATTTT. The J gene is TRBJ1-5, the V gene TRBV5-6; D is unresolved. Germline V lookup: CDR1 SGHDT, CDR2 YYEEEE. The V end was cut by 1 base, the J end by 0 bases, with 14 bases between. The CDR3 is 17 residues long. Supplemented by reference TRBV5-6 and TRBJ1-5, the full variable domain reads DAGVTQSPTHLIKTRGQQVTLRCSPKSGHDTVSWYQQALGQGPQFIFQYYEEEERQRGNFPDRFSGHQFPNYSSELNVNALLLGDSALYLCASSLLDRGYSNQPQHFGDGTRLSIL.

The V gene is TRBV18, the J gene TRBJ1-3; possible D gene TRBD1, 5 bases. Germline V lookup: CDR1 KGHSH, CDR2 LQKENI. The CDR3 runs to 14 residues. The V and J ends lost 3 bases and 3 bases respectively, with 9 bases between them. The CDR3 loop reads CASSPDKFGNTIYF. As DNA, the CDR3 is TGTGCCAGCTCACCGGACAAATTTGGAAACACCATATATTTT.

This clone was observed once. The chain employs TRBV24-1 and TRBJ2-7; 12 positions agree with TRBD2. This CDR3 has 16 residues. CDR1 and CDR2 from the germline V gene are KGHDR and SFDVKD. Trimming at V came to 4 bases and at J to 2 bases, leaving 5 bases not matched to a gene. CDR3 loop: CATSDPSGRVPYEQYF. The CDR3 DNA reads TGTGCCACCAGTGACCCTAGCGGGAGGGTCCCCTACGAGCAGTACTTC.

This clone was counted a few times. This chain joins TRBV7-2 and TRBJ2-7, with a tentative D call TRBD1 (6 bases). Trimming took off 5 bases at V and 7 bases at J, with 15 bases between the two ends. The V gene's germline CDR1 is SGHTA and CDR2 FQGNSA. The CDR3 consists of 13 residues. The CDR3 DNA sequence: TGTGCCAGCAGCCCGGGACACCAGGGTGAGCAGTACTTC. Its protein product is CASSPGHQGEQYF.

This clone appeared once. The J gene is TRBJ2-7, the V gene TRBV5-4, with 11 bases identical to TRBD2. The CDR3 sequence is 16 residues long. The germline V gene encodes CDR1 SGHNT and CDR2 YYREEE (reference sequence). The ends lost 4 bases at V and 5 bases at J; junction bases unmatched: 11. CDR3 bases: TGTGCCAGCAGCCCACCTCCACTAGCGGGAGTTAACGAGCAGTACTTC. Its protein product is CASSPPPLAGVNEQYF.

The chain uses TRBV5-1 and TRBJ2-5; the match to TRBD2 covers 7 bases. The J segment lost 3 bases and the V segment lost 5 bases, leaving 7 bases of the junction unmatched. Germline loops: CDR1 SGHRS, CDR2 YFSETQ. There are 14 residues in the CDR3. CDR3 protein: CASSFGGYEETQYF. The CDR3 region has the DNA TGCGCCAGCAGTTTCGGGGGGTACGAAGAGACCCAGTACTTC.

The chain has TRBV5-5 and TRBJ2-7; 9 nucleotides align to TRBD2. The CDR3 covers 16 residues. Germline assignment: CDR1 SGHKS and CDR2 YYEKEE (reference sequence). V gave up 0 bases and J gave up 1 base; unmatched junction bases: 5. The CDR3 sequence is CASSLVSGRPSYEQYF. The CDR3 region has the DNA TGTGCCAGCAGCTTGGTGAGCGGGAGGCCTTCCTACGAGCAGTACTTC.

A few counts support this clone. The chain joins TRBV7-8 to TRBJ2-7; D is perhaps TRBD2 (5 bases). Germline-derived CDR1 and CDR2 are SGHVS and FQNEAQ. This CDR3 has 13 amino acids. V shed 5 bases and J shed 4 bases, with 12 bases lying between them. The DNA of the CDR3 is TGTGCCAGCAGCCAAGGGCCGGGATACGAGCAGTACTTC. Amino acids: CASSQGPGYEQYF.

V is TRBV2 and J is TRBJ2-2; 7 bases match TRBD1. This CDR3 region has 17 residues. The V and J ends lost 3 bases and 2 bases, in that order; junction bases with no gene match: 9. Germline V gene lookup returns CDR1 SNHLY and CDR2 FYNNEI. CDR3 in DNA: TGTGCCAGCAGTGACAGCGGCAGGGGGTACAACACCGGGGAGCTGTTTTTT. It specifies CASSDSGRGYNTGELFF. Full variable domain (missing parts from reference TRBV2 and TRBJ2-2): EPEVTQTPSHQVTQMGQEVILRCVPISNHLYFYWYRQILGQKVEFLVSFYNNEISEKSEIFDDQFSVERPDGSNFTLKIRSTKLEDSAMYFCASSDSGRGYNTGELFFGEGSRLTVL.

The rearrangement links TRBV18 to TRBJ2-7; D is ambiguous. V lost 5 bases and J lost 0, with 8 bases in between. The CDR3 consists of 13 residues. Germline V gene sequence: CDR1 KGHSH, CDR2 LQKENI. In nucleotides, the CDR3 is TGTGCCAGCTCAGCGGAAAGCTCCTACGAGCAGTACTTC. It translates to CASSAESSYEQYF.

The rearrangement uses TRBV18 and TRBJ2-1, with 8 positions matching TRBD2. V lost 5 bases and J lost 9; bases outside the gene matches: 15. The CDR3 totals 16 residues. CDR1 is KGHSH and CDR2 is LQKENI in the germline V gene. The CDR3 reads CASSSNVGTRSSEQFF. CDR3 nucleotides: TGTGCCAGCTCATCAAACGTGGGGACTAGATCGTCTGAGCAGTTCTTC.

The rearrangement uses TRBV3-1 (or the pseudogene TRBV3-2) and TRBJ2-6; D is undetermined. V lost 1 base and J 4 bases, leaving 20 bases between the germline ends. Germline V gene data show CDR1 as LGHDT and CDR2 as YNNKEL (reference sequence). This CDR3 comprises 19 residues. The CDR3 nucleotides are TGTGCCAGCAGCCAAGCTAGGGCAGGCCAAACGGTGGGGGCCAACGTCCTGACTTTC. This encodes CASSQARAGQTVGANVLTF.

The chain couples TRBV4-3 to TRBJ2-1, with 7 positions matching TRBD2. The CDR3 runs 14 residues. V gave up 1 base and J gave up 9 bases; unmatched junction bases: 6. CDR1 and CDR2 from the germline V gene are LGHNA and YSLEER. CDR3 DNA: TGCGCCAGCAGCCAAGTCCTTGGGGAGGGTGAGCAGTTCTTC. It encodes CASSQVLGEGEQFF.

In DNA form, the CDR3 reads TGTGCCAGCAGTTCCGCCTACGAGCAGTACTTC. It encodes CASSSAYEQYF. The rearrangement uses TRBV12-3 or TRBV12-4 and TRBJ2-7; unclear D gene. The CDR3 covers 11 residues. The V gene lost 4 bases and the J gene lost 2 bases, with 3 bases spanning the gap.

Comment on this clone: The sample has other DNA sequences that encode this CDR3 too. The rearrangement links TRBV29-1 to TRBJ2-3; D is unresolved. The CDR3 is 10 amino acids. CDR1 SQVTM and CDR2 ANQGSEA come from the germline V gene. V gave up 6 bases and J gave up 5 bases, with 6 bases separating them. Here the CDR3 DNA reads TGCAGCGTGGGTGGAGATACGCAGTATTTT. As protein: CSVGGDTQYF.

The chain links TRBV10-3 to TRBJ2-3, with D unresolved. The germline gives CDR1 ENHRY, CDR2 SYGVKD. The CDR3 has 12 amino acids. V gave up 2 bases and J gave up 2 bases, with 2 bases separating them. The CDR3 coding sequence is TGTGCCATCAGTGAGGTCACAGATACGCAGTATTTT. Amino acids: CAISEVTDTQYF.

The chain uses TRBV25-1 and TRBJ1-1, with D tentatively TRBD1 (5 bases). Germline V gene sequence: CDR1 MGHDK, CDR2 SYGVNS. The V and J ends lost 7 bases and 1 base respectively, with 10 bases between them. The CDR3 is 13 residues long. The CDR3 nucleotides are TGTGCCAGCATGTCCACAGGGAACACTGAAGCTTTCTTT. It translates to CASMSTGNTEAFF.

The V and J genes are TRBV6-5 and TRBJ2-7, with TRBD2 as a possible D gene (5 bases). The length of the CDR3 is 15 residues. V was shortened by 2 bases and J by 0 bases, with 11 bases between the two germline ends. CDR1 is MNHEY and CDR2 is SVGAGI in the germline V gene. CDR3 sequence: CASSYTSGLSYEQYF. CDR3 in DNA: TGTGCCAGCAGTTACACCTCCGGACTCTCCTACGAGCAGTACTTC.